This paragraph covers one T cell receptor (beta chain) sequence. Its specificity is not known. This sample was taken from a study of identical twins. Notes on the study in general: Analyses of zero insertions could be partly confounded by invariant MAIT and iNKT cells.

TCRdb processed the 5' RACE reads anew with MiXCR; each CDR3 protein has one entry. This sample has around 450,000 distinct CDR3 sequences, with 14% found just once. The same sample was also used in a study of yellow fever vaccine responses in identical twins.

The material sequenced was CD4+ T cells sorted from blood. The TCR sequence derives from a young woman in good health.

The CDR3 sequence: CSASGNQETQYF. CDR3 DNA sequence: TGCAGTGCTAGCGGAAACCAAGAGACCCAGTACTTC. J is TRBJ2-5 and V is TRBV20-1; no clear D. Germline V gives CDR1 DFQATT, CDR2 SNEGSKA (reference sequence). CDR3 size: 12 residues. V was clipped by 3 bases and J by 0 bases, with 5 bases between them.